This is a list of T cell receptor beta chains from one sample in a study of cytomegalovirus exposure and HLA in healthy donors. Sequenced by immunoSEQ multiplex PCR; TCRdb stores in-frame clones only, minus some. Listed are 91,000 or so clones; roughly 3.5% falls within the top ten. Sequenced input: PBMCs. Every receptor here comes from a woman aged 25-40 years in good health and CMV-seronegative. Each CDR3 is given with its conserved first and last residue. D genes are given only for firm matches.

j_call v_call d_call cdr3_aa cdr3_nt
TRBJ1-2 TRBV19 . CASTQQGLSGYTF TGTGCCAGTACCCAGCAGGGTCTCTCTGGCTACACCTTC
TRBJ1-3 TRBV28 TRBD1 CASSRPGTGSGNTIYF TGTGCCAGCAGTCGTCCCGGGACAGGGTCTGGAAACACCATATATTTT
TRBJ2-2 TRBV7-9 TRBD1 CASSSTWGGQGAGTGELFF TGTGCCAGCAGCTCAACTTGGGGGGGACAGGGGGCAGGCACCGGGGAGCTGTTTTTT
TRBJ1-5 TRBV5-1 TRBD1 CASSLDTGGGQPQHF TGCGCCAGCAGCTTGGACACAGGGGGCGGTCAGCCCCAGCATTTT
TRBJ1-3 TRBV4-2 . CASSQGGRVASRGGNTIYF TGTGCCAGCAGCCAAGGGGGCAGGGTGGCCTCTCGGGGGGGAAACACCATATATTTT
TRBJ1-4 TRBV2 . CASSEGTVEEKLFF TGTGCCAGCAGTGAAGGGACAGTAGAAGAAAAACTGTTTTTT
TRBJ1-1 TRBV7-2 . CASSPRVLNTEAFF TGTGCCAGCAGCCCGCGAGTACTCAACACTGAAGCTTTCTTT
TRBJ2-7 TRBV28 TRBD2 CASRELAGSSYEQYF TGTGCCAGCAGGGAACTAGCGGGGAGCTCCTACGAGCAGTACTTC
TRBJ2-7 TRBV4-1 . CASSQRDRIYEQYF TGCGCCAGCAGCCAAAGAGACAGAATCTACGAGCAGTACTTC
TRBJ1-3 TRBV28 . CASSQGRGQISGNTIYF TGTGCCAGCAGCCAAGGCCGAGGGCAGATCTCTGGAAACACCATATATTTT
TRBJ2-5 TRBV5-1 TRBD1 CASSPGTGSMETQYF TGCGCCAGCAGCCCCGGGACAGGGTCTATGGAGACCCAGTACTTC
TRBJ2-3 TRBV11-2 TRBD2 CASSLDRGLITDTQYF TGTGCCAGCAGCTTAGATCGGGGACTAATCACAGATACGCAGTATTTT
TRBJ2-7 TRBV2 TRBD1 CASSLWSGQGSYYEQYF TGTGCCAGCAGCCTCTGGTCGGGACAGGGAAGCTACTACGAGCAGTACTTC
TRBJ2-5 TRBV7-8 . CASSQLGYTGLSKETQYF TGTGCCAGCAGCCAACTAGGCTATACGGGTTTGAGTAAAGAGACCCAGTACTTC
TRBJ2-7 TRBV15 TRBD1 CATRQGILHEQYF TGTGCCACCAGACAGGGGATTCTCCACGAGCAGTACTTC
TRBJ2-7 TRBV4-2 . CASSPGLDHEQYF TGTGCCAGCAGCCCCGGGTTAGACCACGAGCAGTACTTC
TRBJ2-7 TRBV28 . CASSGGAGNYEQYF TGTGCCAGCAGTGGAGGGGCTGGAAACTACGAGCAGTACTTC
TRBJ2-7 TRBV7-9 TRBD1 CASSSTGGYTYEQYF TGTGCCAGCAGTTCTACAGGGGGCTATACCTACGAGCAGTACTTC
TRBJ2-1 TRBV7-7 TRBD2 CASSATSGYNEQFF TGTGCTAGCAGCGCTACTAGCGGATACAATGAGCAGTTCTTC
TRBJ2-1 TRBV29-1 TRBD1 CSVPGQVNNEQFF TGCAGCGTTCCGGGACAGGTTAACAATGAGCAGTTCTTC
TRBJ1-1 TRBV5-8 . CASSLGAGLDTEAFF TGTGCCAGCAGCTTGGGGGCGGGTCTGGACACTGAAGCTTTCTTT
TRBJ2-5 TRBV5-1 TRBD2 CASSWLAGGEETQYF TGCGCCAGCAGCTGGCTAGCGGGAGGGGAAGAGACCCAGTACTTC
TRBJ1-2 TRBV29-1 TRBD1 CSVEPATGKRGYTF TGCAGCGTTGAGCCAGCGACAGGGAAGAGGGGCTACACCTTC
TRBJ1-6 TRBV5-1 . CASSAGSGFESPLHF TGCGCCAGCAGCGCGGGGTCGGGGTTCGAATCACCCCTCCACTTT
TRBJ2-7 TRBV4-2 TRBD1 CASSQEAPGQYYEQYF TGTGCCAGCAGCCAAGAGGCTCCGGGACAGTACTACGAGCAGTACTTC
TRBJ2-3 TRBV9 TRBD2 CASSPDGSGGSTDTQYF TGTGCCAGCAGCCCGGACGGTAGCGGGGGTAGCACAGATACGCAGTATTTT
TRBJ1-1 TRBV7-9 . CASSQRVEGTEAFF TGTGCCAGCAGCCAGCGCGTTGAGGGCACTGAAGCTTTCTTT
TRBJ2-7 TRBV7-6 TRBD1 CASSQLTGEHEQYF TGTGCCAGCAGCCAGCTGACAGGGGAGCACGAGCAGTACTTC
TRBJ2-1 TRBV7-3 . CASSQGRADEQFF TGTGCCAGCAGCCAAGGCAGGGCGGATGAGCAGTTCTTC
TRBJ2-7 TRBV5-1 . CASSLETGSYEQYF TGCGCCAGCAGCTTGGAAACAGGGTCCTACGAGCAGTACTTC
TRBJ1-1 TRBV18 . CASSKDKITEAFF TGTGCCAGCTCAAAAGACAAAATCACTGAAGCTTTCTTT
TRBJ1-2 TRBV30 . CAWSVRQSGYTF TGTGCCTGGAGTGTACGACAGTCCGGCTACACCTTC
TRBJ2-3 TRBV6-5 . CASSGGEASDTQYF TGTGCCAGCAGTGGAGGGGAGGCTAGCGATACGCAGTATTTT
TRBJ1-4 TRBV28 . CASSPGEYTTTNEKLFF TGTGCCAGCAGCCCAGGGGAATATACAACAACTAATGAAAAACTGTTTTTT
TRBJ2-3 TRBV6-6 . CASSYSPGFGDTQYF TGTGCCAGCAGTTACTCGCCCGGGTTCGGAGATACGCAGTATTTT
TRBJ2-2 TRBV7-3 TRBD1 CASSSRQGANGELFF TGTGCCAGCAGCTCTAGACAGGGGGCGAACGGGGAGCTGTTTTTT
TRBJ2-7 TRBV5-5 TRBD1 CASSLAGTGVRYEQYF TGTGCCAGCAGCTTGGCTGGGACAGGGGTTCGCTACGAGCAGTACTTC
TRBJ2-3 TRBV19 . CASSIRLVADTQYF TGTGCCAGTAGTATTAGACTAGTAGCGGATACGCAGTATTTT